This paragraph covers one TCR beta chain sequence. Its target is unknown. This record comes from a study of T-cell reconstitution after alpha-beta-depleted transplantation in children. Unique molecular identifiers were incorporated during preparation of the TCRbeta library. One entry per CDR3 protein results from TCRdb running MiXCR on the PCR reads. The profile covers 200,000 to 250,000 distinct CDR3 sequences, with 8.4% appearing a single time and approximately 34% taken by the ten largest. Notes on the study in general: The authors attributed T-cell counts and diversity one year after transplant mostly to newly produced T cells.

The ends lost 2 bases at V and 2 bases at J; junction bases unmatched: 3. The CDR3 extends over 14 amino acids. Per the germline V gene, CDR1 is SGHRS and CDR2 is YFSETQ. The TCR originated in a male patient under 10 years old who had a stem cell transplant for acute myeloid leukemia, so the T cells may come from the graft donor. The chain combines TRBV5-1 with TRBJ2-5; TRBD2 matches at 7 bases. The material was PBMCs, mostly from graft donor cells, obtained 360 days after TCRalphabeta/CD19-depleted stem cell transplant. CDR3 sequence reads: CASSFGGGQETQYF. The DNA of the CDR3 is TGCGCCAGCAGCTTCGGGGGAGGGCAAGAGACCCAGTACTTC.